The clone carrying this T cell receptor beta chain was counted only a few times. Antigen unknown. UMIs and sample barcodes were carried by the TCR alpha and TCR beta cDNA libraries that 5'RACE produced using constant-segment primers. TCRdb re-derived calls from the 5' RACE reads in MiXCR, one entry per CDR3 protein. The data contain more than 80,000 distinct CDR3 sequences, approximately 15% of them seen just once; the ten biggest clones take up around 28%. This specimen comes from a study of T-cell memory formation after mild COVID-19. Whole-study results and caveats: For contracting clones, CD4+ ones sat mainly in CM and EM, CD8+ in EMRA. Day 15 to 85 contractors were CD4/CD8 balanced; later expanders leaned CD4+.

The CDR3 is 15 amino acids. Per the germline V gene, CDR1 is MNHEY and CDR2 is SVGAGI. V was pared by 7 bases and J by 2 bases, with 4 bases of the junction left unmatched. The sequencing sample was made of PBMCs or a T cell subset sorted from them (not recorded which). The source is an adult woman who had mild COVID-19 (a few samples of this study predate the infection). Cell type and time point are not known. The chain is built from TRBV6-5 and TRBJ2-6; 8 bases are a match to TRBD1. The CDR3 nucleotides read TGTGCCAGCACCAGGGGGCTAACTGGGGCCAACGTCCTGACTTTC. Translated: CASTRGLTGANVLTF.